Given below is one T cell receptor beta chain in context. Its antigen is unknown. Base quality data are lacking; no much larger clone is found one base away. The data stem from a study of memory CD4+ T cells and cytomegalovirus serostatus (dated by TCRdb to between 2018 and 2020). Context from the whole study: The cohort included around 35 healthy adults from Belgium, of whom 9 were CMV seropositive and about 25 were CMV seronegative. The study sequenced CD4+ memory TCRbeta repertoires of a Belgian cohort with known cytomegalovirus serostatus to replicate a published TCR-based CMV serostatus classifier. What the research found in general, with its limitations: Only CD4+CD45RO+ memory cells were sequenced, unlike the original study, which covered naive and memory CD4+ and CD8+ populations. The results were interpreted as suggesting that the CMV-associated TCR signature is largely present in the CD4+ memory repertoire. On the Belgian cohort, the classifier built on the original framework reached a median bootstrapped AUC of nearly 0.96, with a 95% CI of 0.76-1.00. For predicting CMV serostatus, the median bootstrapped AUC was roughly 0.95 using the original framework and less than 0.93 using a US-trained random forest. Of under 200 previously reported CMV-associated TCRbeta sequences, approximately 64 appeared in the CD4+ memory repertoires, each in one to five individuals.

A FACSAria II was used to sort memory CD4+ T cells, defined as single viable CD3+CD4+CD8-CD45RO+ cells. CMV serostatus was determined using a Roche Elecsys assay that detects serum IgG against CMV pp150, pp28, p38 and p52. After the samples were thawed, total CD4+ T cells were enriched through positive selection using CD4 magnetic microbeads. The samples came from a separate study whose specific focus was interrogating the CD4+ T cell memory repertoire. Peripheral blood mononuclear cells were isolated and cryopreserved according to standard operating procedures, and serum was stored at -80 degrees C. CD3-PerCP (BW264/56), CD4-APC (RPA-T4), CD45RO-PE (UCHT1) and CD8-Pacific Orange (3B5) antibodies were used for staining, and non-viable cells were excluded with Sytox blue. The Quick-DNA Microprep Kit was used to extract genomic DNA from the sorted cells. Amplification of TCRbeta DNA was done with the immunoSEQ hsTCRbeta kit, following the protocol from the manufacturer. An Illumina MiSeq instrument was used to sequence the TCRbeta libraries. Per the original workflow: After out-of-frame sequences were removed, 2.4 million or so distinct TCRbeta sequences remained, averaging approximately 72,000 per individual. Two values were used to score each individual: the count of 164 previously reported CMV-associated TCRbeta sequences and the total count of productive distinct TCRbeta sequences. A beta-binomial model was reimplemented in Python, and scikit-learn random forests with default parameters were trained on US cohort data. On the Belgian cohort, classifier performance was reported as the median AUC, along with percentile confidence intervals, across 10,000 bootstrap iterations. Imported from immuneACCESS, the table was reduced by TCRdb to in-frame sequences with V and J called. These copies leave out some clones; in studies compared against another copy, an unresolved V gene accounts for under half, and the cause of the remainder is not known. The DNA gave D and trimming, while V, J and clone size come from that table. In this sample the table shows 50,000 to 65,000 clones, about four fifths of which occur a single time. Jointly, the top ten make up roughly 1.4% of the sample.

This sequence was found in an adult in good health and CMV-seropositive. Sequenced material: memory CD4+ T cells from blood.

In nucleotide form, the sequence is TGTGCCAGCAGCGTAGACAGGGTGGAGGGAGAGACCCAGTACTTC. This is translated as CASSVDRVEGETQYF. The V and J segments used are TRBV9 and TRBJ2-5; the D region may be TRBD1 or TRBD2, each matching 6 bases equally. V is clipped by 0 bases and J by 4 bases, and the sequence between their germline boundaries is 13 bases long. Reading the germline V gene gives CDR1 SGDLS and CDR2 YYNGEE. From the cysteine up to the phenylalanine, the CDR3 has a length of 15 residues. The read is trimmed to its CDR3 DNA, 45 bases read in frame from base 1.